The T cell receptor (beta chain) under discussion was sequenced for a study of cytomegalovirus exposure and HLA in healthy donors (TCRdb year 2017). About the investigation overall: An earlier analysis of around 600 of the donors reported roughly 270 Gb of sequence data and 120 million or so unique TCR beta sequences from about 200 million T cells. A later analysis re-analyzed previously published TCR beta repertoires from about 600 donors and added high-resolution HLA genotyping to study TCR occurrence patterns. Rather than using new phenotypic data, the later analysis identified candidate immune exposures from TCR beta sequences and from how often those sequences occurred across donors. Roughly 300 gigabases of sequencing data and 70 million to 100 million unique TCR sequences made up an early release that covered some 640 HLA-typed donors. High-throughput TCR immunosequencing, statistical association of individual TCRs with disease status, and machine learning were combined to predict cytomegalovirus infection status. Among several hundred genotyped donors of the cohort, an average of about 220,000 unique TCR beta nucleotide sequences was sequenced per donor, of which about 19% were non-productive. HLA typing covered class I and class II loci at four-digit resolution. A later genetic analysis took genome-wide SNP genotypes for about 55% of the 666 donors and used that subset as a discovery cohort. Roughly 5 DR-DQ haplotypes were handled as single units for association and clustering, since linkage in the cohort was strong. The study was designed to test whether signatures of past pathogen exposure could be identified by cataloging public T cell receptors. The study profiled the T cell repertoires of under 700 subjects by immunosequencing and related them to cytomegalovirus serostatus. Every repertoire in the discovery cohort had been generated on one and the same sequencing platform. An earlier analysis of roughly 580 of the donors used high-throughput TCR beta sequencing to judge whether each TCR beta V gene segment behaved as functional or pseudogenic. The number of typed donors differed by locus: roughly 620-640 for A, B, C, DRB1 and DQB1; approximately 520 for DQA1; around 610 for DPA1; and approximately 450 for DPB1. Donor age, sex, ethnicity and CMV serostatus were compiled together with the repertoire data. Besides the first cohort of hundreds of subjects, a separate validation cohort made up of 95 to 150 different subjects was used. Of the approximately 400 genotyped donors, 65% to 90% were placed in the genetic ancestry cluster associated with self-reported Caucasian donors. General conclusions and limits of the study: Compared with equally common non-associated chains, HLA-associated TCR beta chains in a later analysis were more clonally expanded and had lower generation probabilities. V-gene and J-gene trimming of TCR beta chains was associated with a missense DCLRE1C variant in a later genetic analysis, and the association was replicated in an independent cohort. A group of highly shared sequence variants was considered likely to be a technical artifact of the sequencing pipeline. For the cohort, immune exposure information was limited to CMV serostatus. Three of the identified cytomegalovirus-associated TCR beta chains were confirmed in vitro to be specific for cytomegalovirus antigens. The earlier analysis of 587 of the donors excluded some 15 rarely observed V segments, including chromosome 9 orphons, because counts were too low. When HLA alleles, especially DR and DQ, strongly co-occurred, TCR associations were difficult to assign to individual alleles. The 87-base-pair reads could not distinguish some IMGT-functional V segments, including TRBV6-2 and TRBV6-3, so those segments were excluded. A later analysis reported that several top co-occurrence clusters appeared linked to parvovirus B19, influenza, CMV and Epstein-Barr virus. The authors suggested that the approach could potentially be generalized to other disease states and immunological phenotypes. At a false discovery rate of 0.05, a later analysis linked around 15,000 TCR beta sequences to specific HLA alleles. Sequencing depth was assumed to be roughly uniform across donors in the presence/absence analyses, though that assumption may not hold. Only TCR beta chains were sequenced in this cohort, and the absence of alpha or paired-chain data limited detectable features. A total of fewer than 200 TCR beta chains were listed by the study as associated with cytomegalovirus. According to a later analysis, TCR association rates differed among HLA loci, with DRB1 alleles showing the most associated TCRs and HLA-C alleles showing the fewest. An earlier analysis of around 600 of the donors showed that most TCR beta V segments appeared in productive rearrangements either about 87% or about 30% of the time, which broadly matched IMGT annotations. In both the original and validation cohorts, the classifier was reported to diagnose cytomegalovirus status with high specificity and sensitivity. A later genetic analysis reported fewer N-insertions in productive TCRs among donors in an Asian-associated ancestry cluster than the roughly 700-donor mean. Most CMV-associated TCR beta chains appeared to be HLA-restricted in a later analysis, and the HLA associations seemed to be driven largely by CMV exposure. Because some donors lacked HLA typing at each locus, the association tests relied only on the typed subset. A further reported finding was that TCR beta sequences accurately predicted the HLA-A and HLA-B alleles for most subjects in the first cohort. While some public TCRs were present in many individuals, most TCR sequences turned up only very rarely across donors. Linkage disequilibrium might explain the correlated functional status among segregating V segments, but an unknown experimental factor could not be excluded.

The cohort comprised 666 healthy bone marrow donors. At the time of sampling, every cohort member was nominally healthy, though immune exposures that went unrecorded were likely present. The donor tested CMV seropositive, placing the donor among the 290 or so seropositive members of the cohort. Each donor provided a peripheral blood sample, and peripheral blood mononuclear cells were used for TCR beta sequencing. Genomic DNA was extracted from the blood cell samples with the Qiagen DNeasy Blood Extraction Kit. The library was generated by the immunoSEQ multiplex PCR assay. The multiplex PCR relied on a mix of 60 forward primers for TCR Vbeta segments and 13 reverse primers for TCR Jbeta segments. The CDR3 region of rearranged TCR beta genes was amplified from genomic DNA with a multiplex PCR assay. Amplified TCR beta libraries were sequenced as 87-base-pair reads on the Illumina HiSeq System. Processing in the source paper ran as follows. Across the roughly 640 repertoires, a later analysis counted approximately 83 million unique TCR beta chains, roughly 11 million of which were shared by at least two donors. To remove PCR and sequencing errors, raw reads were error-corrected and collapsed into unique sequences using a nearest-neighbor algorithm that merged closely related sequences. V, D and J gene segments were assigned by aligning CDR3 sequences to IMGT reference sequences. For a sequence to be retained, a match of at least six nucleotides was required to both a V gene segment and a J gene segment. A rearrangement was called productive if the CDR3 had no stop codons and remained in frame with V and J, and every other rearrangement was called non-productive. Following IMGT convention, CDR3 was defined as the stretch from the second conserved V-encoded cysteine to the conserved J-encoded phenylalanine. In an earlier analysis of more than 550 of the donors, sequences lacking an unambiguous match to a single V gene segment were excluded. An earlier analysis of 550 to 650 of the donors classified V segments as functional when productive rearrangements were above 56.7% and as segregating when the standard deviation between donors was above 5%. A statistical classification framework was built to diagnose cytomegalovirus status from the catalog of TCR beta chain sequences. In a later analysis, V and J genes were assigned by comparing TCR nucleotide sequences against IMGT/GENE-DB human TR gene sequences. Using the TCRdist pipeline, a later analysis assigned CDR3 sequences along with most-parsimonious VDJ recombination scenarios. In a later analysis, each TCR beta chain was defined by its CDR3 amino acid sequence together with its V-gene family, and reads lacking a unique V-gene family were excluded. To address suspected cross-contamination and a sequencing artifact, a later analysis removed some 620 highly shared, low-generation-probability nucleotide sequences. In a later analysis, a clonal expansion index for each public chain was calculated from normalized within-repertoire ranks of inferred template counts. In a later analysis, generation probabilities were computed using a VDJ recombination model fitted to out-of-frame rearrangements, and the results were checked against IGoR. In a later analysis, TCR-TCR, TCR-HLA and TCR-CMV co-occurrence was scored with hypergeometric tests, and a repertoire-size bias correction was applied to TCR pairs. In a later analysis, false discovery rates were estimated by permuting HLA or CMV assignments 20 times. A later analysis grouped co-occurring TCRs with DBSCAN, adding TCRdist sequence similarity when clustering within HLA-allele-positive subsets. Repertoires with fewer than 30,000 or more than 120,000 public chains were left out of co-occurrence clustering, as were a handful of repertoires with anomalous nucleotide sharing. TCRdb holds this immuneACCESS table with in-frame rearrangements only. Some clones are missing; in checked studies, unresolved V genes explain under half, and the rest has no known cause. D and trimming were read from the DNA, whereas the V and J calls and clone size are those reported in that table. The sample table records 150,000 to 200,000 clones; approximately 80% of these occur just once. Over 12% of the sample is taken by the ten largest.

V loses 4 bases at its end and J loses 4 bases; junction bases beyond the gene matches: 6. Measured from the cysteine to the phenylalanine, the CDR3 is 15 residues long. The entry retains the CDR3 DNA only, 45 bases that are in frame from base 1. From the germline V gene, CDR1 is SGHDT and CDR2 is YYEEEE. This clone was observed a single time. Its antigen is unknown. There are no base qualities to consult, and no much larger clone falls within one base. This clonotype originated in a woman younger than 45 in good health and CMV-seropositive. The chain joins TRBV5-6 to TRBJ2-3; a stretch of 10 junction bases matches TRBD1. Sequencing was performed on PBMCs. The CDR3 here reads CASSDGTGEADTQYF. The sequenced DNA is TGTGCCAGCAGCGACGGGACAGGGGAGGCAGATACGCAGTATTTT.